The 15 T cell receptor beta chains listed next were all sequenced from one sample in a study of tissue T cells after allogeneic stem cell transplantation. Assay: immunoSEQ multiplex PCR; the TCRdb copy retains only in-frame clones and omits some. The table lists 35,000 to 50,000 clones, roughly 92% of them singletons. Source: blood, taken before transplantation. The receptors here all came from a woman between 35 and 70 years old who later had graft-versus-host disease after an allogeneic stem cell transplant.

The rearrangement uses TRBV6-4 and TRBJ2-1, with TRBD1 matching 9 bases. Trimming removed 4 bases from V and 6 bases from J; junction bases left unmatched: 10. The CDR3 runs to 16 residues. From germline, CDR1 is MRHNA and CDR2 SNTAGT. Here the CDR3 reads CASSVNSGTGSNEQFF. CDR3 bases: TGTGCCAGCAGTGTAAATTCCGGGACAGGGAGCAATGAGCAGTTCTTC.

The chain joins TRBV5-1 to TRBJ2-3; D is uncertain. Germline V gene sequence: CDR1 SGHRS, CDR2 YFSETQ. The V and J ends lost 0 bases and 4 bases respectively, with 18 bases between them. The CDR3 loop spans 17 amino acids. CDR3 bases: TGCGCCAGCAGCTTGGAAGGGTTAGCTGGAGCCCCAGATACGCAGTATTTT. It yields the protein CASSLEGLAGAPDTQYF.

The V call is TRBV6-5, the J call TRBJ2-1; TRBD1 is a possible D gene (5 bases). Looked up from germline, CDR1 is MNHEY and CDR2 is SVGAGI. Trimming cost V 5 bases and J 0 bases, with 11 bases left between them. The CDR3 sequence is 15 residues long. The CDR3 coding sequence is TGTGCCAGCAGTCCCGACAGTTTCTCCTACAATGAGCAGTTCTTC. Amino acids: CASSPDSFSYNEQFF.

This chain connects TRBV20-1 to TRBJ1-5; TRBD1 is a possible D gene (6 bases). The V gene's germline CDR1 is DFQATT and CDR2 SNEGSKA (reference sequence). The CDR3 is 15 residues long. Between the trimmed V and J ends, which lost 3 bases and 4 bases, there was a span of 16 bases. CDR3 coding DNA: TGCAGTGCTAGTAGTTATAGACAGGATAATCAGCCCCAGCATTTT. Its protein is CSASSYRQDNQPQHF.

The chain uses TRBV25-1 and TRBJ1-2; D gene uncertain. V lost 1 base to trimming and J lost 6 bases, with 12 bases between them. Germline V lookup: CDR1 MGHDK, CDR2 SYGVNS. The CDR3 extends over 14 amino acids. CDR3: CASSESRRTNGYTF. The CDR3 DNA sequence: TGTGCCAGCAGTGAATCAAGGCGCACTAATGGCTACACCTTC.

The rearrangement links TRBV3-1 (or the pseudogene TRBV3-2) to TRBJ1-4, with a weak D call TRBD1 (6 bases). Germline V gives CDR1 LGHDT, CDR2 YNNKEL (reference sequence). The V end lost 6 bases, the J end lost 7 bases, and 27 bases lay between the germline ends. CDR3 length: 18 amino acids. The chain's CDR3 is CASSPRGAGAGPGEKLFF. DNA for the CDR3: TGTGCCAGCAGTCCAAGGGGTGCAGGGGCCGGCCCCGGTGAAAAACTGTTTTTT.

The gene calls are TRBV29-1 and TRBJ2-7; possibly TRBD2 for D (6 bases). V gave up 6 bases and J gave up 2 bases, with 11 bases separating them. In germline, CDR1 is SQVTM, CDR2 ANQGSEA. CDR3 length: 12 residues. The CDR3 sequence is CSVHGTAYEQYF. As DNA, the CDR3 is TGCAGCGTACATGGGACTGCCTACGAGCAGTACTTC.

The CDR3 region has the DNA TGTGCCACACGACCCGGCAACCTGTACCAAGAGACCCAGTACTTC. Translated: CATRPGNLYQETQYF. The gene calls are TRBV2 and TRBJ2-5, with D unclear. V gave up 10 bases and J gave up 0 bases, with 18 bases separating them. The CDR3 is made up of 15 amino acids. Per germline, CDR1 SNHLY and CDR2 FYNNEI.

V gene TRBV6-2 or TRBV6-3 combines with J gene TRBJ2-3, with 13 bases matching TRBD2. The CDR3 runs 17 residues. Germline lookup yields CDR1 MNHEY and CDR2 SVGEGT. Trimming cost V 6 bases and J 1 base; bases outside gene matches: 7. The CDR3 spells CASSHPGLAGGTDTQYF. The CDR3 DNA reads as TGTGCCAGCAGCCACCCCGGACTAGCGGGAGGCACAGATACGCAGTATTTT.

V is TRBV4-2 and J is TRBJ2-3; 10 bases are a match to TRBD1. Trimming cost V 1 base and J 6 bases; bases outside gene matches: 10. CDR3 length: 17 amino acids. The germline CDR1 and CDR2 sequences are LGHNA and YNFKEQ. The CDR3 loop is CASSQAAGTGVYDTQYF. In nucleotides, the CDR3 is TGTGCCAGCAGCCAAGCGGCCGGGACAGGGGTGTACGATACGCAGTATTTT.

The chain is built from TRBV20-1 and TRBJ2-7, with D hard to call. The germline CDR1 and CDR2 sequences are DFQATT and SNEGSKA (reference sequence). V gave up 3 bases and J gave up 4 bases, with 7 bases separating them. The CDR3 totals 11 residues. CDR3 residues: CSASPGYEQYF. CDR3 DNA sequence: TGCAGTGCTAGCCCTGGGTACGAGCAGTACTTC.

The rearrangement joins TRBV18 to TRBJ1-4; a possible D gene is TRBD1 (6 bases). The CDR3 covers 14 residues. CDR1 is KGHSH, CDR2 LQKENI, per germline. Trimming pared 5 bases from V and 2 bases from J, leaving 9 bases between. The chain's CDR3 is CASSRGSTNEKLFF. In nucleotides, the CDR3 is TGTGCCAGCTCAAGGGGGTCTACTAATGAAAAACTGTTTTTT.

The rearrangement links TRBV19 to TRBJ2-7; maybe TRBD1 (6 bases). The CDR3 has 15 residues. The ends were cut back, 5 bases at V and 4 bases at J, with 18 bases in the middle. CDR1 and CDR2 from the germline V gene are LNHDA and SQIVND (reference sequence). The CDR3 spells CASSPAPGQGYEQYF. CDR3 coding DNA: TGTGCCAGTAGTCCAGCCCCGGGACAAGGGTACGAGCAGTACTTC. Supplemented by reference TRBV19 and TRBJ2-7, the full variable domain reads DGGITQSPKYLFRKEGQNVTLSCEQNLNHDAMYWYRQDPGQGLRLIYYSQIVNDFQKGDIAEGYSVSREKKESFPLTVTSAQKNPTAFYLCASSPAPGQGYEQYFGPGTRLTVT.

The gene calls are TRBV6-2 or TRBV6-3 and TRBJ2-2; D may be TRBD2 (7 bases). Trimming removed 2 bases at V and 6 bases at J, with 16 bases between. The V gene's germline CDR1 is MNHEY and CDR2 SVGEGT. CDR3 length: 16 residues. The DNA of the CDR3 is TGTGCCAGCAGTTACCCAGCGGGAAAGGGGGCCGGGGAGCTGTTTTTT. Translated, it gives CASSYPAGKGAGELFF.

The chain couples TRBV6-2 or TRBV6-3 to TRBJ2-7; D perhaps matches TRBD2 (6 bases). Trimming stripped 6 bases from V and 1 base from J, with 16 bases between. Germline V gives CDR1 MNHEY, CDR2 SVGEGT. The CDR3 is 15 amino acids. The CDR3 nucleotides read TGTGCCAGCAGCCCCCCCGGGAGTCTTTCCTACGAGCAGTACTTC. It translates to CASSPPGSLSYEQYF.